The 6 T cell receptor beta chains below come from one sample, sequenced in a study of blood T cell repertoires in COVID-19. Generated by immunoSEQ multiplex PCR, the TCRdb table keeps only in-frame clones and is missing some. The sample lists a few hundred thousand clones, approximately 89% occurring once. Sequencing was performed on PBMCs or T cells enriched from blood (not recorded which). These receptors all come from a woman aged 55 to 70 who had recovered from COVID-19.

This chain connects TRBV24-1 to TRBJ2-7, with TRBD2 matching 7 bases. Unmatched junction bases numbered 7, after V lost 1 base and J lost 5 bases. The length of the CDR3 is 15 residues. The V gene's germline CDR1 is KGHDR and CDR2 SFDVKD. As DNA, the CDR3 is TGTGCCACCAGTGATTTCGAGGGAGGGAGGAACGAGCAGTACTTC. Translated, it gives CATSDFEGGRNEQYF.

This chain links TRBV5-4 with TRBJ2-3; the match to TRBD2 covers 8 bases. Germline-derived CDR1 and CDR2 are SGHNT and YYREEE (reference sequence). CDR3 length: 16 amino acids. With V trimmed by 1 base and J by 2 bases, 6 bases remained unmatched. The chain's CDR3 is CASSLPGLDHTDTQYF. In nucleotides, the CDR3 is TGTGCCAGCAGCTTGCCGGGACTAGACCACACAGATACGCAGTATTTT.

The CDR3 nucleotides are TGTGCCAGCGCCTCCGGGACTAGCGGAAGCAATGAGCAGTTCTTC. Its protein product is CASASGTSGSNEQFF. The V and J genes are TRBV9 and TRBJ2-1; 11 bases are a match to TRBD2. V trimming: 7 bases; J trimming: 6 bases; junction bases outside the gene matches: 9. The CDR3 totals 15 residues. Germline V lookup: CDR1 SGDLS, CDR2 YYNGEE.

Worth noting for this clone: At one boundary the junction diverges from the germline segment, which might be a read error. This chain connects TRBV7-7 to TRBJ2-6; D is ambiguous. The CDR3 consists of 14 residues. Germline V gene sequence: CDR1 SSHAT, CDR2 FNYEAQ (reference sequence). CDR3 amino acids: CASSPFSGANVLTF. CDR3 DNA sequence: TGTGCTAGCAGCCCTTTCTCTGGGGCCAACGTCCTGACTTTC.

The genes are TRBV11-1 and TRBJ1-2, with a tentative D call TRBD1 (5 bases). Between the trimmed V and J ends, which lost 5 bases and 4 bases, there was a span of 14 bases. The CDR3 covers 14 residues. Germline V gene sequence: CDR1 SGHAT, CDR2 FQDESV (reference sequence). The CDR3 nucleotides read TGTGCCAGCAGCAGATCCAGGGAGGCCTATGGCTACACCTTC. Protein product: CASSRSREAYGYTF.

This clone was recorded only once. This chain joins TRBV3-1 (or the pseudogene TRBV3-2) and TRBJ2-5; TRBD1 aligns across 11 bases. The J segment lost 4 bases and the V segment lost 2 bases, leaving 6 bases of the junction unmatched. CDR3 length equals 16 residues. The germline CDR1 and CDR2 sequences are LGHDT and YNNKEL (reference sequence). The DNA of the CDR3 is TGTGCCAGCAGCCAAAGCCCGGGGACAGGGGGAGAGACCCAGTACTTC. It codes for CASSQSPGTGGETQYF.